This TCR beta chain was found in a study of PD-1 blockade in classical Hodgkin lymphoma. General study points: Reports indicated that newly diagnosed patients had lower baseline TCR diversity than healthy donors did. Possibly reflecting disease activity or prior therapy, repertoire differences have causes that remain undefined.

In regard to this clone: Its cognate antigen is unknown.

The germline V and J ends were trimmed by 4 bases and 6 bases, with 22 bases remaining between them. This CDR3 has 18 residues. Germline lookup yields CDR1 SGHVS and CDR2 FQNEAQ. The time point here: newly diagnosed, previously untreated cHL patient sample. The authors purified CD4+ T cells from thawed PBMCs by magnetic negative selection. Produced via immunoSEQ multiplex PCR; TCRdb's table is partial and in-frame only. The sample has about 22,000 clones; 85% to 90% are singletons. Material: CD4+ T cells from blood. The clonotype was recovered from a human donor with classical Hodgkin lymphoma. The V call is TRBV7-8, the J call TRBJ1-6, with TRBD1 as a possible D gene (6 bases). The CDR3 sequence is CASSSIRLGLGANSPLHF. CDR3 nucleotides: TGTGCCAGCAGCTCTATCCGACTAGGACTGGGGGCTAATTCACCCCTCCACTTT.